The table lists the clone carrying this T cell receptor (beta chain) with many counts. Unique molecular identifiers, one per molecule, were present on every TCR cDNA molecule. TCRdb recomputed calls from the 5' RACE reads with MiXCR, one row per CDR3 protein. The data hold approximately 66,000 distinct CDR3 sequences, with about 5.9% observed a single time. This sample is part of a study of spatial heterogeneity in lung cancer. Time point given: sample taken at primary tumor resection. The CDR3 length is 16 residues. V was clipped by 5 bases and J by 7 bases; unmatched bases: 12. CDR1 MNHEY and CDR2 SVGAGI come from the germline V gene.

This sequence was found in a female donor with early-stage non-small cell lung cancer. The source material was PBMCs, sampled at surgery. V usage is TRBV6-5 and J usage is TRBJ2-1; 9 positions agree with TRBD1. CDR3 amino acids: CASSRRTGVVSNEQFF. CDR3 nucleotides: TGTGCCAGCAGTCGAAGGACAGGGGTAGTGAGTAATGAGCAGTTCTTC.